This TCR beta chain was captured in a study of radiotherapy plus CTLA-4 blockade in lung cancer. Germline V lookup: CDR1 SGHAT, CDR2 FQNNGV. The J segment lost 5 bases and the V segment lost 2 bases, leaving 6 bases of the junction unmatched. The CDR3 length is 15 residues. Some clones are missing from TCRdb's copy, which holds only in-frame ones; the method was immunoSEQ multiplex PCR. The table lists around 45,000 clones, roughly four fifths of them singletons. The TCR was taken from a human donor with non-small cell lung cancer who had a complete response to radiotherapy plus ipilimumab. The input for sequencing was peripheral blood, taken from a patient treated with radiotherapy plus ipilimumab. This chain uses TRBV11-2 with TRBJ1-2, with 9 bases identical to TRBD1. The CDR3 nucleotides are TGTGCCAGCAGCTTAAGTACAGGGGGCAGATATGGCTACACCTTC. This translates into CASSLSTGGRYGYTF.